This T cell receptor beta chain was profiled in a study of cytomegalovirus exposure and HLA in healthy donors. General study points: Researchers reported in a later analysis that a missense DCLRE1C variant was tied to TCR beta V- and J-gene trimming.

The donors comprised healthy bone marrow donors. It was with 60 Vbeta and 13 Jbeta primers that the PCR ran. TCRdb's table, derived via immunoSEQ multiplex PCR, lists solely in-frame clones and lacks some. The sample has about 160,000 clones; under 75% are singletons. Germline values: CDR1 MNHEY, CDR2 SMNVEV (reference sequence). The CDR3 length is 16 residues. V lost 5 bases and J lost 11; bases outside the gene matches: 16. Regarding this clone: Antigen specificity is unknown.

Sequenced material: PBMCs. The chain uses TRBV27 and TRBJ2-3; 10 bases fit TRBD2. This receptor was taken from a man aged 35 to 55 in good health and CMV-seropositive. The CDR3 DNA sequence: TGTGCCAGCAGTCCCCGACTAGCGGGCCATAAAGGGATGCAGTATTTT. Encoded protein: CASSPRLAGHKGMQYF.